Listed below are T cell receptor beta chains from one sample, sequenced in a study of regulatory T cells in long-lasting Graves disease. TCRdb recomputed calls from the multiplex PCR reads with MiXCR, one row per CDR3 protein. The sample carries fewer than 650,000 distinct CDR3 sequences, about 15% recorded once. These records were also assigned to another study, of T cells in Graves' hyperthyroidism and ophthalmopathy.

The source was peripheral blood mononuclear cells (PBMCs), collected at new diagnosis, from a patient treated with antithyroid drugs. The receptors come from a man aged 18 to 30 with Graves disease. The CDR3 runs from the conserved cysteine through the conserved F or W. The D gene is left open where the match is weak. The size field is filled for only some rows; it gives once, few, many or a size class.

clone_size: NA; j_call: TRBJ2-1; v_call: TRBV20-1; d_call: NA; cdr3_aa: CSLKRQGLYNEQFF; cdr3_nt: TGCAGCCTCAAGCGGCAGGGGCTATACAATGAGCAGTTCTTC
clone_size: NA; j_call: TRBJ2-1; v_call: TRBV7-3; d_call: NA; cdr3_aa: CASSLSDSGFNEQFF; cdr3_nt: TGTGCCAGCAGCCTCTCGGACAGCGGATTCAATGAGCAGTTCTTC
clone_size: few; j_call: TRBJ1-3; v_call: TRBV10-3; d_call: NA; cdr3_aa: CAILSGGNTIYF; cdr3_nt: TGTGCCATCCTGTCAGGGGGAAACACCATATATTTT
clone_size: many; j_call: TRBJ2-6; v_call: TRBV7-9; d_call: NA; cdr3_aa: CASSLSLAANVLTF; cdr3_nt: TGTGCCAGCAGCCTCTCTCTGGCGGCCAACGTCCTGACTTTC
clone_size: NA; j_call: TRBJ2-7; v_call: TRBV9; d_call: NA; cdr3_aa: CASSADSGEQYF; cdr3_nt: TGTGCCAGCAGCGCGGATTCCGGCGAGCAGTACTTC
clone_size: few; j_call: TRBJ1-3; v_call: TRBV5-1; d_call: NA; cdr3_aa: CASSLLGENTIYF; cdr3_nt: TGCGCCAGCAGCTTGTTGGGGGAGAACACCATATATTTT
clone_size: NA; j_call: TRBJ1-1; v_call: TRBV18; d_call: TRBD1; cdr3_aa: CASSAKYDRANTEAFF; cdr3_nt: TGTGCCAGCTCAGCCAAGTATGACAGGGCCAACACTGAAGCTTTCTTT
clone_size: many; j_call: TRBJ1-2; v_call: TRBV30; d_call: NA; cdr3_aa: CAWSVAGRGYGYTF; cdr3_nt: TGTGCCTGGAGTGTGGCGGGGCGCGGCTATGGCTACACCTTC
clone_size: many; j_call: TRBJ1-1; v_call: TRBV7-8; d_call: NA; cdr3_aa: CASSLGDGVWVTEAFF; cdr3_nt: TGTGCCAGCAGCTTAGGGGACGGAGTTTGGGTCACTGAAGCTTTCTTT
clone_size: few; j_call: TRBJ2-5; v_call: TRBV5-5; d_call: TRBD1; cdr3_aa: CASSLQGTGGETQYF; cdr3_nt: TGTGCCAGCAGCCTACAAGGGACAGGCGGGGAGACCCAGTACTTC
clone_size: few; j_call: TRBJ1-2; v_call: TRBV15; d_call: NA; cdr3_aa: CATSPTNYGYTF; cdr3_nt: TGTGCCACCAGCCCGACTAACTATGGCTACACCTTC
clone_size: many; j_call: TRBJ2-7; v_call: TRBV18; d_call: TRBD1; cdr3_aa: CASSPMKTGFYEQYF; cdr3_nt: TGTGCCAGCTCACCAATGAAGACAGGGTTCTACGAGCAGTACTTC
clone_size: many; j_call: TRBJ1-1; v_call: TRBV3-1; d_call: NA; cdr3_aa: CASSQLARRRAFF; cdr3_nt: TGTGCCAGCAGCCAGCTCGCCCGCCGTCGAGCTTTCTTT
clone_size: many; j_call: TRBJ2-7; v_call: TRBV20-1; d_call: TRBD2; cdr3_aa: CSATSGSSYEQYF; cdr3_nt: TGCAGTGCTACAAGCGGGAGCTCCTACGAGCAGTACTTC
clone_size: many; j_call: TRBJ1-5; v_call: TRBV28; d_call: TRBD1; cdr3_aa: CASSPSQQGSQPQHF; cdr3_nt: TGTGCCAGCAGTCCATCACAACAGGGGAGTCAGCCCCAGCATTTT
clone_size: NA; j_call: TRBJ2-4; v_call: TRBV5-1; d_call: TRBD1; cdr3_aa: CASSGGTGENIQYF; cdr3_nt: TGCGCCAGCAGCGGTGGGACAGGCGAAAACATTCAGTACTTC
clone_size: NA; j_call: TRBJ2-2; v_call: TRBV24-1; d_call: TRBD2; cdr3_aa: CATSDSTSGRTGELFF; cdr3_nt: TGTGCCACCAGTGATTCGACTAGCGGGAGGACCGGGGAGCTGTTTTTT
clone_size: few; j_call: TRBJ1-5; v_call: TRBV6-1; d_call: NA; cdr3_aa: CASSQRSQPQHF; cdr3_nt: TGTGCCAGCAGTCAGAGAAGTCAGCCCCAGCATTTT
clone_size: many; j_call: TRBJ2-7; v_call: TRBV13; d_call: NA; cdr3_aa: CASSFRTVAYEQYF; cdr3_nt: TGTGCCAGCAGCTTTCGGACAGTAGCCTACGAGCAGTACTTC
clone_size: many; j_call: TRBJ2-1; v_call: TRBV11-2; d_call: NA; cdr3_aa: CASSLNERASSYNEQFF; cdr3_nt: TGTGCCAGCAGCTTAAACGAGCGGGCAAGCTCCTACAATGAGCAGTTCTTC
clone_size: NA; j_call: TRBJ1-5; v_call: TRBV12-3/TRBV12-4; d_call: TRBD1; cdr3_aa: CASSLGQPGSNQPQHF; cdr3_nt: TGTGCCAGCAGTTTGGGACAGCCGGGCAGCAATCAGCCCCAGCATTTT
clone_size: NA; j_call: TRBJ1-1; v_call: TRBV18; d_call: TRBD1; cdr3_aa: CASSPTGGWPEAFF; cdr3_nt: TGTGCCAGCTCACCAACAGGGGGCTGGCCTGAAGCTTTCTTT
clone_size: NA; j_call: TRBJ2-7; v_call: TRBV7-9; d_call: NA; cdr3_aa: CASSLELEGKVYEQYF; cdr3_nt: TGTGCCAGCAGCTTAGAACTAGAGGGGAAGGTTTACGAGCAGTACTTC
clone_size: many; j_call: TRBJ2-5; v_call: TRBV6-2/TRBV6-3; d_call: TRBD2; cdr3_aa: CASSYHPLAGGPWETQYF; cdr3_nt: TGTGCCAGCAGTTATCATCCCCTAGCGGGAGGGCCTTGGGAGACCCAGTACTTC
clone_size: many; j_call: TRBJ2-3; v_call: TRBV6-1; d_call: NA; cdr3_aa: CASVRVGDTQYF; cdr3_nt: TGTGCCAGTGTTCGGGTGGGAGATACGCAGTATTTT
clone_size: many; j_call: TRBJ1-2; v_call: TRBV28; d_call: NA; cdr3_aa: CASSFPQGPYGYTF; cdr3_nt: TGTGCCAGCAGTTTTCCACAGGGTCCCTATGGCTACACCTTC
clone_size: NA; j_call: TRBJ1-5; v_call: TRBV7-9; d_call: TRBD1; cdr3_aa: CASSLGTGGDQPQHF; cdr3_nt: TGTGCCAGCAGCTTAGGGACAGGGGGAGACCAGCCCCAGCATTTT
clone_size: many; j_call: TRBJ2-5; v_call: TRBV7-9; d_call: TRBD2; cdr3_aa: CASSQTASGSVGETQYF; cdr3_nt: TGTGCCAGCAGCCAGACGGCTAGCGGGAGTGTCGGGGAGACCCAGTACTTC
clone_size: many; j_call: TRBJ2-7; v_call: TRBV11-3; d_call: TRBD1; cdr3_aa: CASSLNTGGLYEQYF; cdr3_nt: TGTGCCAGCAGCCTCAATACAGGGGGTCTCTACGAGCAGTACTTC
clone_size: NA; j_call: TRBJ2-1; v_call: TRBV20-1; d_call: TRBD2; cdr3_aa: CSARDRLAGRNEQFF; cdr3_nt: TGCAGTGCTAGAGATAGACTAGCGGGCCGTAATGAGCAGTTCTTC
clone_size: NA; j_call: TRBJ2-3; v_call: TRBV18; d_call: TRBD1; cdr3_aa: CASSPRPQGVDTQYF; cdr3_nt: TGTGCCAGCTCACCAAGGCCCCAGGGGGTCGATACGCAGTATTTT
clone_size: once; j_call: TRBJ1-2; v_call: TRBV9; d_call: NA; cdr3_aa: CASAGGDRSYGYTF; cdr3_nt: TGTGCCAGCGCCGGGGGGGATAGATCCTATGGCTACACCTTC
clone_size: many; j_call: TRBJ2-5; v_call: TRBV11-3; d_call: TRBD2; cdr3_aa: CASSLGTSGFQETQYF; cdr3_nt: TGTGCCAGCAGCTTAGGGACTAGCGGATTCCAAGAGACCCAGTACTTC
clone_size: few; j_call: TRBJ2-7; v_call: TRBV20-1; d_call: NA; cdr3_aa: CSARYRPYEQYF; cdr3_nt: TGCAGTGCTAGGTACCGCCCGTACGAGCAGTACTTC
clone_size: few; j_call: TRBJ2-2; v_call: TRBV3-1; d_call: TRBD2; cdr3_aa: CASSRGVSGGTGELFF; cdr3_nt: TGTGCCAGCAGCCGGGGGGTCAGCGGGGGCACCGGGGAGCTGTTTTTT
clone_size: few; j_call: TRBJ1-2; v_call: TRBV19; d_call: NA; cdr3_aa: CASILGSGYGYTF; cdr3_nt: TGTGCCAGTATTTTGGGCAGCGGCTATGGCTACACCTTC
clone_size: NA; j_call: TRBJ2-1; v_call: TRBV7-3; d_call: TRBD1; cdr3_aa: CASSPTTGGNEQFF; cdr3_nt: TGTGCCAGCAGCCCCACGACAGGGGGGAATGAGCAGTTCTTC
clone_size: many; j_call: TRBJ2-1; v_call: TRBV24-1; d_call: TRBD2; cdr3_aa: CATSDAILVAGWPHEQFF; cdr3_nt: TGTGCCACCAGTGACGCCATATTGGTAGCGGGGTGGCCCCATGAGCAGTTCTTC
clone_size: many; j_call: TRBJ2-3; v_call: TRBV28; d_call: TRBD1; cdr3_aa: CASSSDRLGQGGDTQYF; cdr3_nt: TGTGCCAGCAGTTCCGATCGCCTCGGACAGGGCGGAGATACGCAGTATTTT
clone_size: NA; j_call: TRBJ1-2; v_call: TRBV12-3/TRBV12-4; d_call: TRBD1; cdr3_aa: CASSYSLGQARDLLGYTF; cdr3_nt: TGTGCCAGCAGTTATTCCCTCGGACAGGCCAGGGACCTGCTGGGCTACACCTTC
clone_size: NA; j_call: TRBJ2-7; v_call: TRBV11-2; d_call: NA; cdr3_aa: CASSFGEHSSYEQYF; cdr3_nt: TGTGCCAGCAGCTTTGGAGAACATTCCTCCTACGAGCAGTACTTC
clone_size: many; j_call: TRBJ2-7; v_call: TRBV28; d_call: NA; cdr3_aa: CASTMGVYEQYF; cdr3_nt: TGTGCCAGCACCATGGGAGTCTACGAGCAGTACTTC
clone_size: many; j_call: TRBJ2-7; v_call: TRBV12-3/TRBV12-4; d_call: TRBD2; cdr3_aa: CASSLIVGSGRAFLHEQYF; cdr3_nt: TGTGCCAGCAGTTTAATCGTAGGTAGCGGGAGGGCCTTTCTCCACGAGCAGTACTTC
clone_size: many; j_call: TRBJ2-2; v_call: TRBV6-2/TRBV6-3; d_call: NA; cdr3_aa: CASRAAKNTGELFF; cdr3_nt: TGTGCCAGCAGGGCGGCGAAGAACACCGGGGAGCTGTTTTTT
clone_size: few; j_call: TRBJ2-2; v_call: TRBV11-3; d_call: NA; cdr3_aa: CASSLFRYTGELFF; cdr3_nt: TGTGCCAGCAGCCTATTTCGGTATACCGGGGAGCTGTTTTTT
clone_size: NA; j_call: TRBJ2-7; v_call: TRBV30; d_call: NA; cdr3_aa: CAWSDWGFEQYF; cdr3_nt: TGTGCCTGGAGTGATTGGGGGTTCGAGCAGTACTTC
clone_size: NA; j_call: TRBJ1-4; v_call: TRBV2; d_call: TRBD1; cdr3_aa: CASSDSSGTETF; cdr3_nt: TGTGCCAGCAGTGATTCCTCCGGGACAGAAACTTTT
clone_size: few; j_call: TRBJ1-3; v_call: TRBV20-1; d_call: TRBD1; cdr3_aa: CSAKKPGQSYSGNTIYF; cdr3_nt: TGCAGTGCCAAAAAACCGGGACAGAGTTACTCTGGAAACACCATATATTTT
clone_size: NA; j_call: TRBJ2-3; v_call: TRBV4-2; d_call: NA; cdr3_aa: CASSHVEVSTDTQYF; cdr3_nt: TGTGCCAGCAGCCACGTAGAGGTTTCGACAGATACGCAGTATTTT
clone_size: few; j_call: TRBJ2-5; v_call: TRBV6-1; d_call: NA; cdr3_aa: CASSDPRVSETQYF; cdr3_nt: TGTGCCAGCAGTGACCCGAGGGTCTCAGAGACCCAGTACTTC
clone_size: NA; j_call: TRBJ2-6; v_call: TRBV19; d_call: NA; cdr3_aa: CASSIVLMWWSGANVLTF; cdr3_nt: TGTGCCAGTAGTATAGTGTTGATGTGGTGGTCTGGGGCCAACGTCCTGACTTTC
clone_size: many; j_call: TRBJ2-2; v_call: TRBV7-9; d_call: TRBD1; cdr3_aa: CASSSPTIRDRGRELFF; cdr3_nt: TGTGCCAGCAGCTCGCCTACAATCCGGGACAGGGGGCGTGAGCTGTTTTTT
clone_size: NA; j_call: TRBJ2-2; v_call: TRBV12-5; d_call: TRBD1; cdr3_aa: CASGFITPGTGGRELDGELFF; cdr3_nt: TGTGCTAGTGGTTTCATTACCCCCGGGACAGGGGGTCGGGAGTTGGACGGGGAGCTGTTTTTT
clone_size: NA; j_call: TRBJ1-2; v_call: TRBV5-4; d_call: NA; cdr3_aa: CASSPDGIRANYGYTF; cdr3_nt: TGTGCCAGCAGCCCGGATGGTATCAGAGCTAACTATGGCTACACCTTC
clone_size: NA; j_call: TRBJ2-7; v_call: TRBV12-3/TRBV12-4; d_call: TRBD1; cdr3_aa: CASSRRQGATYEQYF; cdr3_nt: TGTGCCAGCAGTCGGCGACAGGGGGCCACCTACGAGCAGTACTTC
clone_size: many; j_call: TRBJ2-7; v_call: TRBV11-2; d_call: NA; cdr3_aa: CASASYEQYF; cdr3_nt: TGTGCCAGCGCTAGCTACGAGCAGTACTTC
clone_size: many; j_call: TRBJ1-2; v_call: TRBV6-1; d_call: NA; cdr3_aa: CASSLQDIPVYGYTF; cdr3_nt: TGTGCCAGCAGTCTACAGGATATCCCCGTCTATGGCTACACCTTC
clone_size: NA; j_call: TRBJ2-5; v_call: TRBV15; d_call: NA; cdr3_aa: CATSSDLWGETQYF; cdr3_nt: TGTGCCACCAGCAGCGACCTCTGGGGAGAGACCCAGTACTTC
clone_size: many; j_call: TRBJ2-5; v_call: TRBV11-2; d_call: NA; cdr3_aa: CASSLGSQTQYF; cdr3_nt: TGTGCCAGCAGCTTGGGGAGTCAGACCCAGTACTTC
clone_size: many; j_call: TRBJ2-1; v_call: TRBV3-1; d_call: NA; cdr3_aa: CASSQDPGTHNNEQFF; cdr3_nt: TGTGCCAGCAGCCAAGACCCCGGGACCCATAACAATGAGCAGTTCTTC